These 18 T cell receptor beta chains share one sample of origin, sequenced in a study of blood T cell repertoires in COVID-19 (dated by TCRdb to the early 2020s). The receptor library was made with the immunoSEQ multiplex PCR assay. TCRdb stores this immuneACCESS table with in-frame sequences only. Part of the clones is absent; in the studies checked, under half of the shortfall reflects unresolved V genes, and no reason is known for the rest. The table for this sample lists more than 250,000 clones; 85% to 90% of them were counted only once. Over 5.5% of the sample is held by the ten biggest clonotypes. The sequencing sample was made of peripheral blood. The receptors stem from a woman aged 45-59 years with COVID-19, enrolled during active disease.

The gene calls are TRBV5-1 and TRBJ2-1, with 8 bases fitting TRBD2. The trim removed 4 bases at V and 0 bases at J, leaving 6 bases unmatched. The CDR3 length is 16 residues. Germline CDR1 is SGHRS and CDR2 is YFSETQ. The CDR3 loop reads CASSPSGSASYNEQFF. The CDR3 region has the DNA TGCGCCAGCAGCCCCAGCGGGAGCGCCTCCTACAATGAGCAGTTCTTC.

The chain is built from TRBV19 and TRBJ2-1; TRBD2 agrees at 7 bases. V lost 9 bases, J lost 3 bases, and 8 bases stayed unmatched. Per germline, CDR1 LNHDA and CDR2 SQIVND (reference sequence). This CDR3 region has 14 residues. This chain's CDR3 is CASGSGVSYNEQFF. In nucleotides, the CDR3 is TGTGCCAGCGGGAGCGGGGTAAGCTACAATGAGCAGTTCTTC.

V and J are TRBV28 and TRBJ1-5; D is perhaps TRBD1 (5 bases). With 6 bases removed from V and 5 bases from J, the gap between germline ends came to 17 bases. This CDR3 is 15 amino acids long. Germline CDR1 is MDHEN and CDR2 is SYDVKM. The CDR3 loop reads CASRPTGHGDQPQHF. Here the CDR3 DNA reads TGTGCCAGCAGACCAACAGGTCACGGCGATCAGCCCCAGCATTTT.

This chain joins TRBV11-2 and TRBJ2-7, with D perhaps matching TRBD1 (5 bases). The V end was cut by 5 bases, the J end by 3 bases, with 11 bases between. The CDR3 consists of 13 residues. CDR1 and CDR2 (germline): SGHAT, FQNNGV. CDR3 residues: CASSSRRVYEQYF. The CDR3 DNA sequence: TGTGCCAGCAGCAGCCGCAGGGTCTACGAGCAGTACTTC. The full variable domain, completed using reference TRBV11-2 and TRBJ2-7, is EAGVAQSPRYKIIEKRQSVAFWCNPISGHATLYWYQQILGQGPKLLIQFQNNGVVDDSQLPKDRFSAERLKGVDSTLKIQPAKLEDSAVYLCASSSRRVYEQYFGPGTRLTVT.

The chain couples TRBV5-4 to TRBJ2-5, with 10 bases aligning to TRBD2. The CDR3 is made up of 14 amino acids. In germline, CDR1 is SGHNT, CDR2 YYREEE (reference sequence). J was trimmed by 5 bases and V by 2 bases; bases with no gene match: 3. Here the CDR3 DNA reads TGTGCCAGCAGCTTCAAGACTAGCGGGGAGACCCAGTACTTC. The encoded protein is CASSFKTSGETQYF. Full variable domain (remainder filled in from reference TRBV5-4 and TRBJ2-5): ETGVTQSPTHLIKTRGQQVTLRCSSQSGHNTVSWYQQALGQGPQFIFQYYREEENGRGNFPPRFSGLQFPNYSSELNVNALELDDSALYLCASSFKTSGETQYFGPGTRLLVL.

This clone was recorded only once. The chain carries TRBV14 and TRBJ2-7, with 13 bases that match TRBD2. The CDR3 covers 16 residues. With V trimmed by 4 bases and J by 2 bases, 5 bases remained unmatched. Germline CDR1 reads SGHDN; CDR2 reads FVKESK. Written as DNA, the CDR3 is TGTGCCAGCAGCCCCGGACTAGCGGGAGATGCCTACGAGCAGTACTTC. It is translated as CASSPGLAGDAYEQYF.

This chain links TRBV5-1 with TRBJ2-1; 9 nucleotides agree with TRBD2. J gave up 5 bases and V 2 bases, and 5 bases lay outside the gene matches. This CDR3 spans 15 amino acids. Germline assignment: CDR1 SGHRS and CDR2 YFSETQ. The DNA for the CDR3 is TGCGCCAGCAGCTTAGTTAGCGGGAGTAACAATGAGCAGTTCTTC. Encoded protein: CASSLVSGSNNEQFF.

This chain links TRBV29-1 with TRBJ1-2; D is possibly TRBD1 (6 bases). Trimming pared 6 bases from V and 2 bases from J, leaving 10 bases between. The CDR3 has 12 amino acids. Germline lookup yields CDR1 SQVTM and CDR2 ANQGSEA. The DNA for the CDR3 is TGCAGCGTCGACAGGCGGAACTATGGCTACACCTTC. It codes for CSVDRRNYGYTF.

The V gene is TRBV5-1, the J gene TRBJ2-3; D uncertain. Germline CDR1 reads SGHRS; CDR2 reads YFSETQ. CDR3 length equals 20 residues. Trimming pared 1 base from V and 0 bases from J, leaving 24 bases between. The chain's CDR3 is CASSLFVLNRRSSSTDTQYF. CDR3 nucleotide sequence: TGCGCCAGCAGCTTGTTTGTCCTGAACAGAAGATCCTCTAGCACAGATACGCAGTATTTT.

The chain recombines TRBV5-6 with TRBJ2-7; the match to TRBD1 covers 7 bases. The trim removed 4 bases at V and 2 bases at J, leaving 6 bases unmatched. The germline gives CDR1 SGHDT, CDR2 YYEEEE. CDR3 length: 14 residues. The CDR3 nucleotides are TGTGCCAGCAGCCCGGGAACAGGGGCCTACGAGCAGTACTTC. Translation: CASSPGTGAYEQYF.

This chain joins TRBV21-1 and TRBJ1-4; TRBD1 is the table's D call, not checked against the DNA. TRBV21-1 is assigned pseudogene status. The CDR3 contains 14 residues. CDR3 bases: TGTGCCAGCAGCCTTCAGGAACTGTGTGAAAAACTGTTTTTT. Protein sequence: CASSLQELCEKLFF.

The chain recombines TRBV5-4 with TRBJ2-5, with 11 bases fitting TRBD2. The CDR3 spans 15 residues. Losses at the gene ends were 5 bases for V and 3 bases for J; bases not matched to a gene: 6. CDR1 is SGHNT, CDR2 YYREEE, per germline (reference sequence). CDR3 amino acids: CASSSPGLAEETQYF. The DNA for the CDR3 is TGTGCCAGCAGTTCCCCGGGACTAGCGGAAGAGACCCAGTACTTC. The complete variable domain, with remaining parts taken from reference TRBV5-4 and TRBJ2-5, reads ETGVTQSPTHLIKTRGQQVTLRCSSQSGHNTVSWYQQALGQGPQFIFQYYREEENGRGNFPPRFSGLQFPNYSSELNVNALELDDSALYLCASSSPGLAEETQYFGPGTRLLVL.

This sequence joins TRBV11-2 and TRBJ2-7; D perhaps matches TRBD1 (5 bases). Trimming shortened V by 7 bases and J by 7 bases, and 26 bases separated the two germline ends. Looked up from germline, CDR1 is SGHAT and CDR2 is FQNNGV. CDR3 length equals 16 residues. CDR3 amino acids: CASTPTAGGALREQYF. The CDR3, as DNA: TGTGCCAGCACCCCAACCGCCGGTGGGGCTCTCCGGGAGCAGTACTTC.

The chain links TRBV13 to TRBJ2-2; D remains unclear. The CDR3 has 12 amino acids. V was clipped by 7 bases and J by 4 bases, with 7 bases between them. Germline loops: CDR1 PRHDT, CDR2 FYEKMQ (reference sequence). The CDR3 sequence: CASITLTGELFF. CDR3 nucleotide sequence: TGTGCCAGCATTACTCTCACCGGGGAGCTGTTTTTT. Looking up the rest from reference TRBV13 and TRBJ2-2 gives the full variable domain: AAGVIQSPRHLIKEKRETATLKCYPIPRHDTVYWYQQGPGQDPQFLISFYEKMQSDKGSIPDRFSAQQFSDYHSELNMSSLELGDSALYFCASITLTGELFFGEGSRLTVL.

The V call is TRBV5-4, the J call TRBJ2-1, with 7 bases aligning to TRBD1. J was trimmed by 2 bases and V by 1 base; bases with no gene match: 0. The CDR3 sequence is 14 residues long. The germline gives CDR1 SGHNT, CDR2 YYREEE (reference sequence). CDR3 coding DNA: TGTGCCAGCAGCTTGCAGGGGGCCTACAATGAGCAGTTCTTC. Encoded protein: CASSLQGAYNEQFF. Complete variable domain (other parts from reference TRBV5-4 and TRBJ2-1): ETGVTQSPTHLIKTRGQQVTLRCSSQSGHNTVSWYQQALGQGPQFIFQYYREEENGRGNFPPRFSGLQFPNYSSELNVNALELDDSALYLCASSLQGAYNEQFFGPGTRLTVL.

The genes are TRBV14 and TRBJ1-4; D might be TRBD1 (5 bases). Trimming stripped 4 bases from V and 8 bases from J, with 14 bases between. Per the germline V gene, CDR1 is SGHDN and CDR2 is FVKESK. The CDR3 runs 14 residues. CDR3 DNA sequence: TGTGCCAGCAGCCCTCGGGGGAGGGAGGAAAAACTGTTTTTT. It is translated as CASSPRGREEKLFF.

The chain carries TRBV7-8 and TRBJ1-1; D is uncertain. Germline CDR1 is SGHVS and CDR2 is FQNEAQ. V gave up 3 bases and J gave up 0 bases, with 5 bases separating them. This CDR3 region has 13 residues. The chain's CDR3 is CASSFKMNTEAFF. CDR3 nucleotides: TGTGCCAGCAGCTTCAAAATGAACACTGAAGCTTTCTTT.

The V gene is TRBV7-9, the J gene TRBJ2-7; 11 bases are a match to TRBD1. In germline, CDR1 is SEHNR, CDR2 FQNEAQ (reference sequence). V gave up 1 base and J gave up 3 bases; unmatched junction bases: 2. There are 15 residues in the CDR3. The chain's CDR3 is CASSLGDRGYYEQYF. CDR3 DNA sequence: TGTGCCAGCAGCTTAGGGGACAGGGGGTACTACGAGCAGTACTTC.